This T cell receptor beta chain is from a study of CD8 T cells in Susac syndrome. Sequencing of TCR beta was undertaken in CD8+ and CD4+ T cells derived from blood. Study-wide findings and caveats: Only a relatively small number of individuals were included in the TCR sequencing and HLA analysis.

After extraction with the RNeasy kit, roughly 0.45 to 1 ug of the RNA was reverse transcribed using random hexamers. A single record per CDR3 protein comes from TCRdb applying MiXCR to the immunoSEQ multiplex PCR reads. Among a few hundred thousand distinct CDR3 sequences listed, about 85% were seen once. Turning to this clonotype: What it binds is unknown.

This CDR3 region has 17 residues. Per the germline V gene, CDR1 is MNHEY and CDR2 is SVGEGT. Trimming cost V 4 bases and J 5 bases; bases outside gene matches: 16. Sample: CD8+ T cells from PBMCs. The chain has TRBV6-2 or TRBV6-3 and TRBJ1-1; 7 nucleotides align to TRBD1. The TCR comes from a human donor with multiple sclerosis. CDR3 sequence reads: CASSSPSTGVVWTEAFF. The DNA for the CDR3 is TGTGCCAGCAGTTCTCCGTCCACAGGGGTGGTTTGGACTGAAGCTTTCTTT.